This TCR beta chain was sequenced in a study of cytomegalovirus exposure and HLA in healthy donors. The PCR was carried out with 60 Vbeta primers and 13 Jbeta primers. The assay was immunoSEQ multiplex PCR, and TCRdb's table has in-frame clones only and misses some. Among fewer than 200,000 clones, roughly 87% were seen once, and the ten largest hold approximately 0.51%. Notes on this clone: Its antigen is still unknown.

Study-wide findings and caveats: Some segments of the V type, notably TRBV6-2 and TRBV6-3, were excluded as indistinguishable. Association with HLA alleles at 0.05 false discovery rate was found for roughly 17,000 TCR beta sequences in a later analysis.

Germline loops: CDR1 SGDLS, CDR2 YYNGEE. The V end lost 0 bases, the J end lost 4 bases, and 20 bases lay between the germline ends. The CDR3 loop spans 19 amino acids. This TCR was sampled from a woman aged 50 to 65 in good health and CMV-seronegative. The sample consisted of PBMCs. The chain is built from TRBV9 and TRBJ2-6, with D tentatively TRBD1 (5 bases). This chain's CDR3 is CASSVAFTREALGANVLTF. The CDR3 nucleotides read TGTGCCAGCAGCGTAGCTTTTACCAGGGAAGCGCTAGGGGCCAACGTCCTGACTTTC. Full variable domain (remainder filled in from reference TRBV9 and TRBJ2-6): DSGVTQTPKHLITATGQRVTLRCSPRSGDLSVYWYQQSLDQGLQFLIQYYNGEERAKGNILERFSAQQFPDLHSELNLSSLELGDSALYFCASSVAFTREALGANVLTFGAGSRLTVL.